The entry below describes one TCR beta chain. The sample comes from a study of blood T cell repertoires in COVID-19. Repertoires were generated with immunoSEQ multiplex PCR, while TCRdb's copy carries only in-frame clones and drops some. Found here are about 300,000 clones, about 90% of them singletons; the top ten hold roughly 2.9%. Contact with a PCR-confirmed or clinician-diagnosed COVID-19 case occurred within 2 weeks of entry. The sequence came from a woman aged 50 to 60 who had been exposed to COVID-19. What was sequenced was PBMCs or T cells enriched from blood (not recorded which).

CDR3 sequence: CASSQALFGYGYTF. The DNA for the CDR3 is TGTGCCAGCAGCCAAGCCTTGTTCGGCTATGGCTACACCTTC. J is TRBJ1-2 and V is TRBV3-1 (or the pseudogene TRBV3-2); no firm D call. The V end lost 1 base, the J end lost 4 bases, and 10 bases lay between the germline ends. This CDR3 has 14 amino acids. From germline, CDR1 is LGHDT and CDR2 YNNKEL (reference sequence).